This T cell receptor (beta chain) originates from a study of cytomegalovirus exposure and HLA in healthy donors. Clones were read by immunoSEQ multiplex PCR, and TCRdb kept only the in-frame ones, dropping some. The table records nearly 200,000 clones, 65% to 90% of them present only once. The germline CDR1 and CDR2 sequences are MNHEY and SVGAGI. This CDR3 contains 12 residues. V was shortened by 3 bases and J by 10 bases, with 13 bases between the two germline ends. The sequencing sample was made of PBMCs. This sequence was found in a woman under 40 in good health and CMV-seropositive. This chain joins TRBV6-5 and TRBJ2-7; D perhaps matches TRBD2 (5 bases). CDR3 region: CASSYLGSIQYF. CDR3 in DNA: TGTGCCAGCAGTTATCTTGGGAGTATACAGTACTTC.